This TCR beta chain emerged from a study of regulatory T cells in long-lasting Graves disease. The germline gives CDR1 SQVTM, CDR2 ANQGSEA. There are 13 residues in the CDR3. The ends were cut back, 6 bases at V and 3 bases at J, with 14 bases in the middle. Sequencing libraries for TCR beta were prepared with iRepertoire HTBI primers and Arm-PCR of CDR3 regions. TCRdb independently ran MiXCR on the multiplex PCR reads; one entry per CDR3 protein. The sample shows about 540,000 distinct CDR3 sequences, roughly 12% of them seen only once. Time point specified: newly diagnosed GD, antithyroid drugs for less than 3 months. Isolated PBMC RNA provided the starting material for the TCR library. American Thyroid Association guidelines defined Graves' disease diagnosis. This clonotype was seen repeatedly, ten times or more. The antigen is undetermined. Study findings and constraints: Favored gene segments in persistent disease were TRBV28, TRBJ1-2 and TRBJ2-5.

This sample was also put to use in a study of T cells in Graves' hyperthyroidism and ophthalmopathy. That paper adds: TCR CDR3 underwent first-round RT-PCR with the HTBI primer set.

This chain joins TRBV29-1 and TRBJ2-5; D ambiguous. The sequence was obtained from a man aged 30 to 39 with Graves disease. The sample here was peripheral blood mononuclear cells (PBMCs), taken at new diagnosis, from a patient treated with antithyroid drugs. The CDR3: CSVQKTEKETQYF. CDR3 DNA: TGCAGCGTACAAAAGACCGAAAAAGAGACCCAGTACTTC. Full variable domain (missing parts from reference TRBV29-1 and TRBJ2-5): SAVISQKPSRDICQRGTSLTIQCQVDSQVTMMFWYRQQPGQSLTLIATANQGSEATYESGFVIDKFPISRPNLTFSTLTVSNMSPEDSSIYLCSVQKTEKETQYFGPGTRLLVL.